The entry below gives a single T cell receptor beta chain sequence along with its context. The specificity of this receptor is unknown. No much larger clone exists at a distance of one base, and base qualities are not known. Expansion of CD8+CD57+ cells had been shown by flow cytometry in the patients chosen for sequencing. Every patient had a diagnosis of severe acquired aplastic anemia based on International Study of Aplastic Anemia and Agranulocytosis and Camitta criteria. No therapy had been received by the patients at the time of blood sampling. The study deep-sequenced TCR repertoires of sorted CD4+ and CD8+ blood T cells from severe aplastic anemia patients and healthy subjects. Patients were enrolled in the USA under clinicaltrials.gov protocols 00001620, 01623167, 00001397, 00071045, 00081523 and 00961064. Ficoll-Paque density gradient centrifugation was used to isolate peripheral blood mononuclear cells. Before DNA was extracted, CD4+ and CD8+ T cells were sorted using either FACS or magnetic beads.

These data come from a study of CD8+CD57+ T cells in acquired aplastic anemia (dated by TCRdb to the late 2010s). In the study overall: On average, sorted CD4+ and CD8+ cells yielded roughly 3.4 ug of extracted DNA, with a range of roughly 0.17 to 27.4 ug. CD8+CD57+ expansion was defined as frequency above the mean frequency observed in healthy subjects. Overall study results and their limits: CD8+ Simpson's diversity did not differ significantly between patients and healthy controls (P=0.060). Around 28 CD8+ CDR3 sequences were found to be shared between patients and controls, but these sequences appeared to be highly expressed in patients and within the immunodominant clones of the patients.

From the germline V gene (reference sequence), CDR1 is LNHDA and CDR2 is SQIVND. The CDR3 sequence holds 14 residues, the cysteine and phenylalanine included. Only the CDR3 portion is preserved as DNA: 42 bases, with reading frame beginning at the first base. The germline ends are 13 bases apart after V is trimmed by 3 bases and J by 5 bases. TCR beta VDJ combination and CDR3 sequence profiling used genomic DNA as the template. An Illumina HiSeq 2000 was used for TCR repertoire sequencing. For the original study's pipeline: TRBV/TRBJ rearrangement plots, CDR3 size and DJ length profiles, and Simpson's diversity index were used to evaluate the repertoires. Whichever DNA sequence was most abundant in the deep sequencing data was defined as the immunodominant clone. CDR3 amino acid sequences were checked for sharing across subjects and were also compared against the VDJdb database and published repertoires. The raw public reads went through TCRdb reprocessing: fastp at Q25, MiXCR clone calling, in-frame beta chains kept. Merged by CDR3 protein, the rows form single entries marked with the most common genes and DNA. The V and J calls shown here were made by TCRdb, not taken from the authors' results. This sample lists approximately 120,000 distinct CDR3 sequences; nearly 40% were detected once. The ten largest clonotypes hold around 2.7% of the sample.

The chain uses TRBV19 and TRBJ1-1, with the D gene too uncertain to name. The sequencing input was sorted CD4+, CD8+, or CD8+CD57+ T cells (not recorded which) from PBMCs. This receptor was identified in a human donor with aplastic anemia. The sequenced DNA: TGTGCCAGTAGTATCTTTGGGTGGAGGACTGAAGCTTTCTTT. The encoded protein is CASSIFGWRTEAFF.